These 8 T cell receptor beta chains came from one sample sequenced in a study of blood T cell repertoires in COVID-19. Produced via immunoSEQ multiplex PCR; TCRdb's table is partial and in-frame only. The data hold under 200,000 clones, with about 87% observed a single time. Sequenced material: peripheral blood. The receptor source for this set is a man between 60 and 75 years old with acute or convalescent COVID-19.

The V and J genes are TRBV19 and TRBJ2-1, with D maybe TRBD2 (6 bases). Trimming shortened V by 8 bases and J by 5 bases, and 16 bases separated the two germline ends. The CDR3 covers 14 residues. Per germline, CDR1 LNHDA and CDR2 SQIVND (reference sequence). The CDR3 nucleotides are TGTGCCAGTCGCGGGGTCCCCAACCACAATGAGCAGTTCTTC. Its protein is CASRGVPNHNEQFF.

The CDR3 sequence: CASSVEAGGFTDTQYF. CDR3 sequence (DNA): TGTGCCAGCAGCGTAGAGGCGGGGGGGTTCACAGATACGCAGTATTTT. The V call is TRBV9, the J call TRBJ2-3; TRBD2 matches at 9 bases. The junction had 4 bases not matched to a gene; V was cut back by 0 bases and J by 2 bases. This CDR3 is built from 16 residues. Germline V lookup: CDR1 SGDLS, CDR2 YYNGEE.

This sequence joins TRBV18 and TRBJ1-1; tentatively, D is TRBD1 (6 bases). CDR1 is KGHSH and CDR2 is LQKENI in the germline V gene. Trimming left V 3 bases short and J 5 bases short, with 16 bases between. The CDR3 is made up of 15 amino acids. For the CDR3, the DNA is TGTGCCAGCTCACCCTGGGGGGGGCAGGAGACTGAAGCTTTCTTT. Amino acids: CASSPWGGQETEAFF.

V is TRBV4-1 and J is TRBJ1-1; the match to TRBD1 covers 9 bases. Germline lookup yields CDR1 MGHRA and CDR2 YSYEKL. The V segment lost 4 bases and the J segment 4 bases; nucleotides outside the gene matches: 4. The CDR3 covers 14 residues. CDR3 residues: CASSLPTGGTEAFF. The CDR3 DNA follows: TGCGCCAGCAGCCTCCCGACAGGGGGCACTGAAGCTTTCTTT.

In DNA form, the CDR3 reads TGCGCCAGCAGCTATGGGGGCCAGGGGAACTATGGCTACACCTTC. Protein product: CASSYGGQGNYGYTF. The chain uses TRBV5-1 and TRBJ1-2; TRBD1 might be the D (6 bases). Germline V lookup: CDR1 SGHRS, CDR2 YFSETQ. This CDR3 region has 15 residues. The V and J ends lost 3 bases and 2 bases respectively, with 14 bases between them.

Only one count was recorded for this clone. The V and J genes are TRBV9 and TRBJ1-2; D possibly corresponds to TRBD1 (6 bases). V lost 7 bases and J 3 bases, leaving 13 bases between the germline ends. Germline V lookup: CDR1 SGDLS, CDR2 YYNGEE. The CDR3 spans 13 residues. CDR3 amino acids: CASGAGVYYGYTF. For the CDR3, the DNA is TGTGCCAGCGGAGCAGGGGTCTACTATGGCTACACCTTC.

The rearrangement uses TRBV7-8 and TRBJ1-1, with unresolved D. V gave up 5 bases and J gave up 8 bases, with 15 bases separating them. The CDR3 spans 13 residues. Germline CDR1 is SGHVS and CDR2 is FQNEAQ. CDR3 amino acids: CASSPAVDWEAFF. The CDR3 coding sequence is TGTGCCAGCAGCCCAGCGGTTGACTGGGAAGCTTTCTTT.

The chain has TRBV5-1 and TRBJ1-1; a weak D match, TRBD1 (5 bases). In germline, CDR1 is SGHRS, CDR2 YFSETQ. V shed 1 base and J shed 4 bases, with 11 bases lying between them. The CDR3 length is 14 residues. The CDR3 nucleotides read TGCGCCAGCAGCTTGTCAAGGGGTGTCACTGAAGCTTTCTTT. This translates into CASSLSRGVTEAFF.